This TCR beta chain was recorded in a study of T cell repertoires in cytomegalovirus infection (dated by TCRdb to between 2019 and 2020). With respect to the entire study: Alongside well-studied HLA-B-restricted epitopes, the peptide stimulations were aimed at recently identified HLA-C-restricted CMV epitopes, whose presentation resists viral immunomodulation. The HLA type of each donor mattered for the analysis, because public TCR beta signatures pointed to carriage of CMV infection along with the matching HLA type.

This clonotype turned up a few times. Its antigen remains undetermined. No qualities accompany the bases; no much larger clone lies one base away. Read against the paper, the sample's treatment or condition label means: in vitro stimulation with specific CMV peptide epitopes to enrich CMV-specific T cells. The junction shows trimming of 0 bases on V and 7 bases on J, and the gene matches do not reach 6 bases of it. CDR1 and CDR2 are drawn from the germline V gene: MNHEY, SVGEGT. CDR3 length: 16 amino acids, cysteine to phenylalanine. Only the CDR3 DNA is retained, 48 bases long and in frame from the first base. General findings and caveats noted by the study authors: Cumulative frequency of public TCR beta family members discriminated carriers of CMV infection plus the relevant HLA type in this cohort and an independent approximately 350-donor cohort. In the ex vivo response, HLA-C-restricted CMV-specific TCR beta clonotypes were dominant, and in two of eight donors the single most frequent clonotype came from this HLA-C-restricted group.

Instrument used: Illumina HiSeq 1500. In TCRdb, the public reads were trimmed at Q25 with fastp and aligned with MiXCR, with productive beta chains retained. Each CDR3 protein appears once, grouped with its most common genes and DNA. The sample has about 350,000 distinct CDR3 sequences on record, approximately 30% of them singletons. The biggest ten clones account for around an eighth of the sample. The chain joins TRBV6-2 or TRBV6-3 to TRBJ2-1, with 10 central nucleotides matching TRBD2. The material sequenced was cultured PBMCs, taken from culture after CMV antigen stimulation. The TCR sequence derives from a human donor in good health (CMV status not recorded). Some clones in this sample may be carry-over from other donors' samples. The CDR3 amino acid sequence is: CASSYSRSSGRNEQFF. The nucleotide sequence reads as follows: TGTGCCAGCAGTTACTCGAGGTCTAGCGGGAGAAATGAGCAGTTCTTC.